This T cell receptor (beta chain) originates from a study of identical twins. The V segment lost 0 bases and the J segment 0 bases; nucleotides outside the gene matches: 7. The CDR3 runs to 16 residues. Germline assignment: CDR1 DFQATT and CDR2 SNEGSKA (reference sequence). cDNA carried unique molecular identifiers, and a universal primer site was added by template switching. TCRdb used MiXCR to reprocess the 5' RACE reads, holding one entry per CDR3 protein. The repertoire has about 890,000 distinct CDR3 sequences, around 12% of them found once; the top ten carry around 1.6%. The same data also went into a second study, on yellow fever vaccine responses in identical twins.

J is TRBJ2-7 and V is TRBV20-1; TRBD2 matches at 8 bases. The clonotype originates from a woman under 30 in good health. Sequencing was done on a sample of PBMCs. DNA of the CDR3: TGCAGTGCTAGAGATTACGCGGGGGGAAGCTCCTACGAGCAGTACTTC. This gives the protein CSARDYAGGSSYEQYF.